Below, one T cell receptor (beta chain) is given with its context. Both 60 Vbeta primers and 13 Jbeta primers went into the PCR. Clones were sequenced by immunoSEQ multiplex PCR, and TCRdb holds only the in-frame ones, with some missing. This table holds 110,000 or so clones, roughly four fifths found once. This sample stems from a study of cytomegalovirus exposure and HLA in healthy donors. The germline V and J ends were trimmed by 2 bases and 0 bases, with 16 bases remaining between them. The CDR3 has 17 amino acids. Germline CDR1 reads MNHNS; CDR2 reads SASEGT. This TCR came from a man aged 35 to 55 in good health and CMV-seronegative. The sample taken for sequencing was PBMCs. This chain joins TRBV6-1 and TRBJ1-1; TRBD1 is a possible D gene (5 bases). In DNA form, the CDR3 reads TGTGCCAGCAGTGAATGGTATTGGGGGGTGGTGAACACTGAAGCTTTCTTT. Amino acids: CASSEWYWGVVNTEAFF.